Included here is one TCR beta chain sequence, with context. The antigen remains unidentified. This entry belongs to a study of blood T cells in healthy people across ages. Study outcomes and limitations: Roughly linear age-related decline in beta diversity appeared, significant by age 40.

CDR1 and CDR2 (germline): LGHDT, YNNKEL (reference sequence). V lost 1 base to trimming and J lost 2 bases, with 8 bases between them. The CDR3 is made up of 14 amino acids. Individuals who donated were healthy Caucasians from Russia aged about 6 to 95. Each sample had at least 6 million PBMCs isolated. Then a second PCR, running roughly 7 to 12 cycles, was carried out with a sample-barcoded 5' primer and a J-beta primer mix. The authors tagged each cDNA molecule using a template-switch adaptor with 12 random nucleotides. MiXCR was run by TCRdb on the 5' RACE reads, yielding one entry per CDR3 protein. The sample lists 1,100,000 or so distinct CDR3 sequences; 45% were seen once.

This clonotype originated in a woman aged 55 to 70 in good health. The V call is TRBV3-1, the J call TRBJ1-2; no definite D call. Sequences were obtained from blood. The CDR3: CASSQGPGNYGYTF. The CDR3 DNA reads TGTGCCAGCAGCCAAGGGCCGGGGAACTATGGCTACACCTTC.